The rows below give T cell receptor beta chains drawn from one sample of a study of CD8+ T cells in alopecia areata. Produced via immunoSEQ multiplex PCR; TCRdb's table is partial and in-frame only. The top ten hold about 16% of the sample, which has over 120,000 clones, 45% to 65% seen once. The sample consisted of CD8+ T cells sorted from blood, taken at week 4, from a patient treated with tofacitinib. Receptor source: a human donor with alopecia areata. Each CDR3 is given with its conserved first and last residue. Fields, in order: J gene, D gene, clone size, V gene, CDR3 DNA, CDR3 protein. The D gene is left open where the match is weak. Only part of the rows carry a size: once, few, many, or a class if the clone is expanded.

>TRBJ1-2|TRBD1|many|TRBV6-4
TGTGCCAGCAGTGACTCGACAGGGGGTGGCTACACCTTC
CASSDSTGGGYTF
>TRBJ1-1|.|.|TRBV6-5
TGTGCCAGCAGTTACCGAGAGGGGAGGAACACTGAAGCTTTCTTT
CASSYREGRNTEAFF
>TRBJ2-7|.|few|TRBV29-1
TGCAGCGTTGAAGGGGGTGCTCCCAACGAGCAGTACTTC
CSVEGGAPNEQYF
>TRBJ1-1|.|.|TRBV30
TGTGCCTGGATGGAGGGATCTGAAGCTTTCTTT
CAWMEGSEAFF
>TRBJ2-7|.|.|TRBV6-6
TGTGCCAGCAGTTACGCGGACAGTGACTACGAGCAGTACTTC
CASSYADSDYEQYF
>TRBJ1-1|TRBD1|.|TRBV29-1
TGCAGCGTTGAAGAGGGGACAGGGGAAGCTTTCTTT
CSVEEGTGEAFF
>TRBJ2-3|TRBD2|.|TRBV15
TGTGCCACCAGCAGAGAAGGCGGGGGGACAGATACGCAGTATTTT
CATSREGGGTDTQYF
>TRBJ2-7|TRBD2|few|TRBV4-1
TGCGCCAGCAGCCCACTTGGGGGGGACTACGAGCAGTACTTC
CASSPLGGDYEQYF
>TRBJ2-5|TRBD2|.|TRBV10-3
TGTGCCATCAGTGAGTCGGTAGCGGGGGAACAAGAGACCCAGTACTTC
CAISESVAGEQETQYF
>TRBJ2-2|.|.|TRBV13
TGTGCCAGCACACTCACCGGGGAGCTGTTTTTT
CASTLTGELFF
>TRBJ1-2|.|.|TRBV11-3
TGTGCCAGCAGCTTAGTGGGGACTTACCTTCTGGGTTTC
CASSLVGTYLLGF
>TRBJ2-7|.|once|TRBV5-1
TGCGCCAGCAGCCCCGGAGGGCTGATCCACGAGCAGTACTTC
CASSPGGLIHEQYF
>TRBJ1-6|TRBD1|.|TRBV30
TGTGCCTGGAGTGAACAGGGGGATTCACCCCTCCACTTT
CAWSEQGDSPLHF
>TRBJ2-1|.|few|TRBV14
TGTGCCAGCAGCCAAATCCCGGGGTCCTACAATGAGCAGTTCTTC
CASSQIPGSYNEQFF
>TRBJ1-1|.|few|TRBV14
TGTGCCAGCAGCCAAGATGGTCTGGGTTACACTGAAGCTTTCTTT
CASSQDGLGYTEAFF
>TRBJ2-5|.|.|TRBV27
TGTGCCAGCAGTTTAACGCACAACCAAGAGACCCAGTACTTC
CASSLTHNQETQYF
>TRBJ2-7|TRBD2|once|TRBV13
TGTGCCAGCAGCTTGACTAGCGGGGGCCTCGAGCAGTACTTC
CASSLTSGGLEQYF
>TRBJ1-2|.|.|TRBV6-5
TGTGCCAGCACCGGTATAGGAGCTAACTATGGCTACACCTTC
CASTGIGANYGYTF
>TRBJ1-1|.|few|TRBV5-1
TGCGCCAGCAGCTTGAACGGGGACACTGAAGCTTTCTTT
CASSLNGDTEAFF
>TRBJ1-1|TRBD1|.|TRBV9
TGTGCCAGCAGCGTAGATGGCGGGACAGATGAAGCTTTCTTT
CASSVDGGTDEAFF
>TRBJ2-3|.|.|TRBV4-1
TGCGCCAGCAGTCAAGGACTCGTTACAGATACGCAGTATTTT
CASSQGLVTDTQYF
>TRBJ2-3|.|once|TRBV6-5
TGTGCCGGCAGTTACTCGCGGGGACTCCCCACAGATACGCAGTATTTT
CAGSYSRGLPTDTQYF
>TRBJ1-1|.|.|TRBV7-9
TGTGCCAGCAGCTTATTTATGGGGATGAACACTGAAGCTTTCTTT
CASSLFMGMNTEAFF
>TRBJ2-7|.|once|TRBV6-5
TGTGCCAGCAGTTACTCCCCATTTGGCGAGCAGTACTTC
CASSYSPFGEQYF
>TRBJ1-5|.|few|TRBV10-3
TGTGCCATCAGTGATCTACCGGACAGTAGCAATCAGCCCCAGCATTTT
CAISDLPDSSNQPQHF
>TRBJ1-1|.|once|TRBV5-4
TGTGCCAGCAGCCCGGGGGGCCCTGAAGCTTTCTTT
CASSPGGPEAFF
>TRBJ2-2|.|.|TRBV29-1
TGCAGCGTTCCTTTGGATTCCGGGGAGCTGTTTTTT
CSVPLDSGELFF
>TRBJ2-7|TRBD1|.|TRBV13
TGTGCCAGCAGCCCCACAGGGACAGTCTACGAGCAGTACTTC
CASSPTGTVYEQYF
>TRBJ2-7|.|.|TRBV11-2
TGTGCCAGCAGCTTAGATCGGGGGATTTCCTACGAGCAGTACTTC
CASSLDRGISYEQYF
>TRBJ2-1|.|.|TRBV2
TGTGCCGCAAGGACCCGCGGCAGGGGAAACGAGCAGTTCTTC
CAARTRGRGNEQFF
>TRBJ1-2|.|.|TRBV11-2
TGTGCCAGCAGCTTAACGGGCCCAGGGCGAGGCTACACCTTC
CASSLTGPGRGYTF
>TRBJ2-1|TRBD1|once|TRBV4-3
TGCGCCAGCAGCCCCGACAGGGAAGGCTACAATGAGCAGTTCTTC
CASSPDREGYNEQFF
>TRBJ2-7|TRBD2|.|TRBV5-4
TGTGCCAGCGGACTAGCGGAGAACTACGAGCAGTACTTC
CASGLAENYEQYF
>TRBJ2-1|.|.|TRBV27
TGTGCCAGCAGCCCTATTCTGGCCAGGGGACCCTACAATGAGCAGTTCTTC
CASSPILARGPYNEQFF
>TRBJ2-5|TRBD1|.|TRBV14
TGTGCCAGCAGACGGGGACAGGGGGAGACCCAGTACTTC
CASRRGQGETQYF
>TRBJ2-4|TRBD2|.|TRBV2
TGTGCCAGCACTTCCATGAAACTAGCGGGGGCTCCCCACAAAAACATTCAGTACTTC
CASTSMKLAGAPHKNIQYF
>TRBJ1-1|.|.|TRBV20-1
TGCAGTGCTAGAGTTCTCCTCGGGGCTTTCTTT
CSARVLLGAFF
>TRBJ2-7|.|.|TRBV7-9
TGTGCCAGCAGTCTAACAGAGGGGTACGAGCAGTACTTC
CASSLTEGYEQYF
>TRBJ1-1|.|.|TRBV29-1
TGCAGCGTTGATCCGGGGACGAACACTGAAGCTTTCTTT
CSVDPGTNTEAFF
>TRBJ2-7|.|.|TRBV14
TGTGCCAGTCGGGGTGATTCCTACGAGCAGTACTTC
CASRGDSYEQYF
>TRBJ2-7|TRBD2|.|TRBV5-6
TGTGCCAGCAGCACCCTTCGGGGGGGCTACGAGCAGTACTTC
CASSTLRGGYEQYF
>TRBJ2-7|.|few|TRBV7-9
TGTGCCAGCAGCTTAGGGGGGGTACGGTACGAGCAGTACTTC
CASSLGGVRYEQYF
>TRBJ2-5|TRBD1|.|TRBV30
TGTGCCTGGACCTGGACAGGTCCCCAAGAGACCCAGTACTTC
CAWTWTGPQETQYF
>TRBJ1-6|TRBD1|.|TRBV27
TGTGCCAGCAGTCACGGGACAGGGGGGTATAATTCACCCCTCCACTTT
CASSHGTGGYNSPLHF
>TRBJ2-1|.|.|TRBV25-1
TGTGCCAGCAGTGCGAGACGGGGTGGCGATGAGCAGTTCTTC
CASSARRGGDEQFF
>TRBJ2-7|.|.|TRBV15
TGTGCCACCAGCAGAGGCACGGGTTACGAGCAGTACTTC
CATSRGTGYEQYF
>TRBJ2-7|.|.|TRBV11-2
TGTGCCAGCTCCGGGACTTCGACCTACGAGCAGTACTTC
CASSGTSTYEQYF
>TRBJ2-3|.|.|TRBV5-1
TGCGCCAGCAAGTTGGGCGGGGGCTTGACAGATACGCAGTATTTT
CASKLGGGLTDTQYF
>TRBJ1-2|.|.|TRBV15
TGTGCCACCAGCCCCAGTCGGGGGGCCTTCTATGGCTACACCTTC
CATSPSRGAFYGYTF
>TRBJ2-7|.|.|TRBV6-5
TGTGCCAGCAGTTACGGAGGGCCCGAGCAGTACTTC
CASSYGGPEQYF
>TRBJ2-2|.|.|TRBV4-3
TGCGCCAGCAGCCCCTGGCAGGGCGAGGGTACCGGGGAGCTGTTTTTT
CASSPWQGEGTGELFF
>TRBJ1-1|.|.|TRBV11-2
TGTGCCAGCAGCTTATACCAGAACACTGAAGCTTTCTTT
CASSLYQNTEAFF
>TRBJ2-1|TRBD2|.|TRBV7-9
TGTGCCAGCAGCCAAGGACTAGCGGGGGGAGAGCAGTTCTTC
CASSQGLAGGEQFF
>TRBJ2-7|.|.|TRBV7-9
TGTGCCAGCAGCTTAGGCGCGGGGGCCCTCTACGAGCAGTACTTC
CASSLGAGALYEQYF